This T cell receptor beta chain was observed in a study of blood T cell repertoires in COVID-19. The overall study: Sources were T cells, B-cell-depleted T cells, or PBMCs; the material itself was cDNA or gDNA.

The J segment lost 5 bases and the V segment lost 3 bases, leaving 5 bases of the junction unmatched. From germline, CDR1 is KGHSH and CDR2 LQKENI. This CDR3 has 15 residues. In the original analysis: The assay estimated nucleated cells by amplifying reference gene primers. The method was immunoSEQ multiplex PCR; TCRdb's version includes in-frame clones alone and lacks a portion of them. That table supplies the V and J calls and clone size; D and trimming were determined from the DNA. The sample holds about 130,000 clones; 80% to 90% are singletons and the top ten take about 13%. The V and J genes are TRBV18 and TRBJ1-1, with TRBD1 matching 11 bases. The sequenced sample consisted of peripheral blood. The TCR was taken from a human donor in a cohort sampled during active COVID-19. This CDR3 is CASSPRDRGWTEAFF. CDR3 DNA sequence: TGTGCCAGCTCACCCAGGGACAGGGGGTGGACTGAAGCTTTCTTT.